The TCR beta chain described here comes from a study of Ad26.COV2.S vaccination and SARS-CoV-2 variants. The table came from immunoSEQ multiplex PCR; TCRdb's copy has only in-frame clones and leaves some out. The sample has 410,000 or so clones; roughly 90% are singletons. Whole-study results and caveats: Analyses of TCR breadth and depth may have underestimated total T cell responses. Placebo recipients showed lower spike-specific TCR breadth than vaccinees.

The CDR3 loop spans 15 amino acids. V lost 7 bases and J lost 4; bases outside the gene matches: 8. Germline CDR1 is MNHNY and CDR2 is SVGAGI (reference sequence). On this clone itself: Its antigen remains unknown.

Treatment described: roughly 19 received Ad26.COV2.S at low or high dose, single or two shots; about 5 received placebo; per-sample allocation not given. Samples came from day 63 after the first vaccine or placebo injection. This specimen consisted of peripheral blood, obtained in a trial of Ad26.COV2.S vaccine versus placebo. The chain combines TRBV6-6 with TRBJ1-3, with TRBD1 identical over 9 bases. This sequence originates from a person aged 18-65 years who received the Ad26.COV2.S COVID-19 vaccine or a placebo. The CDR3 is CASTLTGGAGNTIYF. As DNA, the CDR3 is TGTGCCAGCACCCTAACAGGGGGCGCAGGAAACACCATATATTTT.